Here is one TCR beta chain with its context. Its antigen remains unidentified. This entry comes from a study of CD8+ T cells in alopecia areata. In the study overall: A 6-month off-drug phase came after tofacitinib, which had lasted 6 to 18 months. The share of scalp area affected provided the severity score for treated patients.

The sample's treatment: oral pan-JAK inhibitor, 5-10 mg twice daily. The junction had 9 bases not matched to a gene; V was cut back by 5 bases and J by 10 bases. The CDR3 covers 16 residues. Germline CDR1 SGHTA, CDR2 FQGNSA. Following extraction, RNA underwent reverse transcription to cDNA, which served as the sequencing template. This table comes from immunoSEQ multiplex PCR, and its TCRdb copy is limited to in-frame clones, with some not included. This repertoire shows approximately 100,000 clones, around 84% found once; its top ten account for around 10%. Broader study findings: Under tofacitinib, fewer expanded CD8+ clones appeared among the top 100 scalp clones.

This receptor was taken from a human donor with alopecia areata. The chain couples TRBV7-2 to TRBJ2-1; 15 nucleotides agree with TRBD2. The specimen comprised CD8+ T cells sorted from blood, sampled at roughly week 30, from a patient treated with tofacitinib. The CDR3 reads CASSPGLAGGPGEQFF. In DNA, the CDR3 is TGTGCCAGCAGCCCCGGACTAGCGGGAGGGCCAGGGGAGCAGTTCTTC.